This T cell receptor (beta chain) stems from a study of Graves' ophthalmopathy and Graves' hyperthyroidism. The CDR3 totals 15 residues. Deletions cut 3 bases from V and 2 bases from J, with 14 bases between. Germline V gene data show CDR1 as MNHEY and CDR2 as SVGAGI. Amplified TCR beta CDR3 regions were obtained using RNA transcripts as template. After a first-round RT-PCR with HTBI primers, a second-round multiplex PCR was run. TCRdb re-analysed the multiplex PCR reads in MiXCR, keeping a single row per CDR3 protein. Among under 350,000 distinct CDR3 sequences listed, 15% to 20% were seen once. This TCR was recovered from an adult man with Graves' ophthalmopathy. The chain recombines TRBV6-5 with TRBJ2-7; D is unclear. Material for sequencing was peripheral blood. The CDR3 protein is CASSYSLGPAYEQYF. The CDR3 DNA sequence: TGTGCCAGCAGTTATAGCCTAGGGCCGGCCTACGAGCAGTACTTC.